The 16 T cell receptor beta chains below all came from one sample that was sequenced in a study of T cell responses to AZD1222 COVID-19 vaccine (dated by TCRdb to the early 2020s). The sample's time point label, in plain terms: about 28 days (+/-7) after the second vaccine dose. The protocol used for the library was the immunoSEQ multiplex PCR assay. TCRdb stores this immuneACCESS table with in-frame sequences only. Part of the clones is absent; in the studies checked, under half of the shortfall reflects unresolved V genes, and no reason is known for the rest. Present in this sample are approximately 160,000 clones, under 95% of which were seen just once. Of the sample, under 1.2% is held by the ten largest clones. This material consisted of peripheral blood, taken 28 days after the second AZD1222 dose. These receptors were taken from an adult who received the AZD1222 COVID-19 vaccine.

The rearrangement links TRBV19 to TRBJ1-5; D is unclear. The CDR3 loop spans 13 amino acids. The germline gives CDR1 LNHDA, CDR2 SQIVND (reference sequence). With 6 bases removed from V and 1 base from J, the gap between germline ends came to 7 bases. CDR3 loop: CASSPGSNQPQHF. CDR3 DNA sequence: TGTGCCAGTAGCCCCGGGAGCAATCAGCCCCAGCATTTT. Filled out from reference TRBV19 and TRBJ1-5, the complete variable domain reads DGGITQSPKYLFRKEGQNVTLSCEQNLNHDAMYWYRQDPGQGLRLIYYSQIVNDFQKGDIAEGYSVSREKKESFPLTVTSAQKNPTAFYLCASSPGSNQPQHFGDGTRLSIL.

J is TRBJ1-1 and V is TRBV3-1 (or the pseudogene TRBV3-2); perhaps TRBD1 as D (6 bases). The CDR3 loop spans 18 amino acids. The V end lost 0 bases, the J end lost 6 bases, and 23 bases lay between the germline ends. From germline, CDR1 is LGHDT and CDR2 YNNKEL (reference sequence). The CDR3 sequence is CASSQDLTLQQPGAEAFF. CDR3 DNA sequence: TGTGCCAGCAGCCAAGATTTAACCCTCCAACAGCCAGGGGCTGAAGCTTTCTTT.

The CDR3 loop reads CASEGSPDYGYTF. For the CDR3, the DNA is TGTGCCAGTGAGGGGAGCCCTGACTATGGCTACACCTTC. The chain is built from TRBV27 and TRBJ1-2, with D perhaps matching TRBD1 (5 bases). V shed 9 bases and J shed 3 bases, with 14 bases lying between them. Per germline, CDR1 MNHEY and CDR2 SMNVEV (reference sequence). This CDR3 is 13 amino acids long.

The rearrangement uses TRBV7-7 and TRBJ2-5; 9 nucleotides agree with TRBD2. The CDR3 extends over 15 amino acids. The J segment lost 5 bases and the V segment lost 5 bases, leaving 9 bases of the junction unmatched. CDR1 SSHAT and CDR2 FNYEAQ come from the germline V gene (reference sequence). The CDR3 sequence is CASSPRLAAGETQYF. The CDR3 coding sequence is TGTGCCAGCAGCCCTCGACTAGCGGCAGGGGAGACCCAGTACTTC.

This chain uses TRBV6-6 with TRBJ2-1; D is unclear. The germline V gene has CDR1 MNHNY and CDR2 SVGAGI (reference sequence). The CDR3 length is 11 residues. V was pared by 6 bases and J by 5 bases, with 5 bases between. CDR3 bases: TGTGCCAGCAGACAGAACAATGAGCAGTTCTTC. This encodes CASRQNNEQFF.

J is TRBJ1-5 and V is TRBV28; 9 bases map to TRBD1. CDR1 is MDHEN, CDR2 SYDVKM, per germline. V shed 1 base and J 4 bases; nucleotides not matched to a gene: 8. This CDR3 region has 17 residues. CDR3 bases: TGTGCCAGCAGTTTATTCTCCGGGACAGGGTTTAATCAGCCCCAGCATTTT. It codes for CASSLFSGTGFNQPQHF.

The V call is TRBV7-9, the J call TRBJ2-5; D perhaps matches TRBD1 (7 bases). Trimming pared 5 bases from V and 3 bases from J, leaving 10 bases between. The CDR3 sequence is 13 residues long. In germline, CDR1 is SEHNR, CDR2 FQNEAQ (reference sequence). In DNA form, the CDR3 reads TGTGCCAGCAGCCCCAGGGGGGAAGAGACCCAGTACTTC. It encodes CASSPRGEETQYF.

This chain uses TRBV6-5 with TRBJ1-2, with D uncertain. Germline assignment: CDR1 MNHEY and CDR2 SVGAGI. Trimming took 0 bases from V and 8 from J, leaving 10 bases between them. The CDR3 is 13 residues long. CDR3 protein: CASSYSPRGGYTF. As DNA, the CDR3 is TGTGCCAGCAGTTACTCCCCGAGAGGGGGCTACACCTTC.

V gene TRBV7-2 combines with J gene TRBJ2-3; the D gene is possibly TRBD2 (5 bases). Per germline, CDR1 SGHTA and CDR2 FQGNSA. The CDR3 covers 16 residues. V lost 1 base and J lost 1, with 12 bases in between. As DNA, the CDR3 is TGTGCCAGCAGCTTAGGAGGGCCCAGGCGCACAGATACGCAGTATTTT. This encodes CASSLGGPRRTDTQYF.

V gene TRBV6-5 combines with J gene TRBJ2-2, with TRBD2 identical over 8 bases. The J segment lost 1 base and the V segment lost 7 bases, leaving 2 bases of the junction unmatched. In germline, CDR1 is MNHEY, CDR2 SVGAGI. This CDR3 has 14 amino acids. The CDR3 bases are TGTGCCAGCATCAGCGGGGGGAACACCGGGGAGCTGTTTTTT. This codes for CASISGGNTGELFF.

This chain connects TRBV6-5 to TRBJ1-3; D not certain. V lost 6 bases, J lost 2 bases, and 8 bases lay in between. This CDR3 spans 13 amino acids. CDR1 and CDR2 from the germline V gene are MNHEY and SVGAGI. The CDR3 region has the DNA TGTGCCAGCAGGAGCTATCCTGGAAACACCATATATTTT. Amino acid sequence: CASRSYPGNTIYF.

This chain links TRBV5-1 with TRBJ1-1; D is unresolved. Trimming pared 4 bases from V and 0 bases from J, leaving 16 bases between. This CDR3 contains 16 residues. Germline-derived CDR1 and CDR2 are SGHRS and YFSETQ. The CDR3 reads CASSQAQGAMNTEAFF. CDR3 bases: TGCGCCAGCAGCCAAGCACAAGGAGCCATGAACACTGAAGCTTTCTTT.

This chain uses TRBV5-1 with TRBJ2-3, with 9 bases matching TRBD1. The germline V gene encodes CDR1 SGHRS and CDR2 YFSETQ. V shed 4 bases and J 0 bases; nucleotides not matched to a gene: 3. The length of the CDR3 is 15 residues. This CDR3 reads CASSHRGRSTDTQYF. The CDR3 nucleotides read TGCGCCAGCAGCCACAGGGGGCGCAGCACAGATACGCAGTATTTT.

This clone has more than one count but fewer than ten. The chain employs TRBV18 and TRBJ1-1, with D possibly TRBD1 on 6 matching bases. The germline gives CDR1 KGHSH, CDR2 LQKENI. The CDR3 has 12 residues. Trimming cost V 3 bases and J 7 bases, with 9 bases left between them. CDR3 coding DNA: TGTGCCAGCTCACCCTTGGACAGTGAAGCTTTCTTT. It yields the protein CASSPLDSEAFF.

This rearrangement joins TRBV7-2 to TRBJ2-1, with TRBD2 matching over 14 bases. Trimming took 4 bases from V and 0 from J; bases not matched to a gene: 2. The CDR3 extends over 17 amino acids. Germline V gene data show CDR1 as SGHTA and CDR2 as FQGNSA. Written as DNA, the CDR3 is TGTGCCAGCAGCTGGACTAGCGGGGGGACCTCCTACAATGAGCAGTTCTTC. It codes for CASSWTSGGTSYNEQFF.

This chain uses TRBV3-1 (or the pseudogene TRBV3-2) with TRBJ1-3; no clear D gene. The V gene's germline CDR1 is LGHDT and CDR2 YNNKEL (reference sequence). CDR3 length equals 14 residues. Trimming cost V 2 bases and J 4 bases, with 9 bases left between them. CDR3 DNA sequence: TGTGCCAGCAGCCAATTAGTAGCAGGAAACACCATATATTTT. It specifies CASSQLVAGNTIYF.